This T cell receptor beta chain was captured by sequencing in a study of blood T cells in healthy people across ages. General study points: The study could not conclusively compare naive and antigen-experienced cells, given its unsorted PBMCs.

A second PCR of roughly 7 to 11 cycles used a sample-barcoded 5' primer and a J-beta primer mix. A single record per CDR3 protein comes from TCRdb applying MiXCR to the 5' RACE reads. The repertoire includes some 780,000 distinct CDR3 sequences, roughly 56% of them detected once, and roughly 25% sits in the top ten. This clonotype was counted only a few times. Its antigen is unknown. PBMCs, at least 6 million per sample, were isolated. Trimming left V 5 bases short and J 2 bases short, with 9 bases between. CDR1 is MNHEY, CDR2 SVGAGI, per germline. The CDR3 length is 13 residues. The specimen was blood. J is TRBJ1-2 and V is TRBV6-5, with D perhaps TRBD1 (5 bases). This receptor was taken from a middle-aged man in good health. CDR3 nucleotides: TGTGCCAGCAGTCGGGACCTAAACTATGGCTACACCTTC. Residues: CASSRDLNYGYTF.